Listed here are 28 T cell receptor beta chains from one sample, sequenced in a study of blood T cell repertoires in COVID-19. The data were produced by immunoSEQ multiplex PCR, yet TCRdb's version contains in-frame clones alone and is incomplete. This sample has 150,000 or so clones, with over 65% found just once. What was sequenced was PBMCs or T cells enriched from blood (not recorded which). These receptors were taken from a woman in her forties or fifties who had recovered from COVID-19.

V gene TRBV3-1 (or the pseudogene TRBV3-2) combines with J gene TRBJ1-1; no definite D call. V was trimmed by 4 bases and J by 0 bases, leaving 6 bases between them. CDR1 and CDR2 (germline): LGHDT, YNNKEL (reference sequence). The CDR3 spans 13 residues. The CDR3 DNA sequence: TGTGCCAGCAGCCTCGGGGTGAACACTGAAGCTTTCTTT. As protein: CASSLGVNTEAFF.

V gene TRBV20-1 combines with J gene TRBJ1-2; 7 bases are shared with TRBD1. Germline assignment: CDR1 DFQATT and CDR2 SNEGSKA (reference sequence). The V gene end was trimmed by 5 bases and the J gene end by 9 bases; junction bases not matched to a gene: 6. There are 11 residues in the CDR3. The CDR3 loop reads CSAHQGGSYTF. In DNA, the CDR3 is TGCAGTGCTCACCAGGGGGGAAGCTACACCTTC.

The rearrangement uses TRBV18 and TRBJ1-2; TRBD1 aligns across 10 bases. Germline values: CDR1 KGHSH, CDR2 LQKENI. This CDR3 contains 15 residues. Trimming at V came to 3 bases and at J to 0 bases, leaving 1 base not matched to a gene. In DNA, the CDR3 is TGTGCCAGCTCACCGGGACAGGGGACTAACTATGGCTACACCTTC. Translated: CASSPGQGTNYGYTF. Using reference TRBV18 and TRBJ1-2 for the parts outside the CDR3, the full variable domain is NAGVMQNPRHLVRRRGQEARLRCSPMKGHSHVYWYRQLPEEGLKFMVYLQKENIIDESGMPKERFSAEFPKEGPSILRIQQVVRGDSAAYFCASSPGQGTNYGYTFGSGTRLTVV.

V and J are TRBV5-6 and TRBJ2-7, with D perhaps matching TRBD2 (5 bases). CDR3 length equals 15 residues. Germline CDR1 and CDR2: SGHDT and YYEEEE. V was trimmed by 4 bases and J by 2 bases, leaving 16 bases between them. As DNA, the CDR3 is TGTGCCAGCAGCCTCCTGTCGGGGAACCCCTACGAGCAGTACGTC. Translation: CASSLLSGNPYEQYV.

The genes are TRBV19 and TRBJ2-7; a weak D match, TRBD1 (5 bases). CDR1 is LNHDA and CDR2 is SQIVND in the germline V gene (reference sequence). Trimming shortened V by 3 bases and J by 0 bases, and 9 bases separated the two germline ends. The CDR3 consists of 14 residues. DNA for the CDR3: TGTGCCAGTAGTATTGGGGCGGACTCCTACGAGCAGTACGTC. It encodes CASSIGADSYEQYV.

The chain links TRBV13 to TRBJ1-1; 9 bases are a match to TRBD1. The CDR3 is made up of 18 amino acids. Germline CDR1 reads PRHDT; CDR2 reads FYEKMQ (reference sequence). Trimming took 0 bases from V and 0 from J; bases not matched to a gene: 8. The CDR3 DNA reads TGTGCCAGCAGCTTAGGCGGGACAGGGTTTCTGGTGAACACTGAAGCTTTCTTT. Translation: CASSLGGTGFLVNTEAFF.

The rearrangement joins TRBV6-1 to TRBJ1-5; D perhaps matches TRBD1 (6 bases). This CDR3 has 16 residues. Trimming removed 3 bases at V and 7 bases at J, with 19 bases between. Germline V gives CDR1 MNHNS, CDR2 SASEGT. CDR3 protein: CASSDDQTGLWQPQHF. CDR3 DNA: TGTGCCAGCAGTGATGACCAGACAGGTTTGTGGCAGCCCCAGCATTTT.

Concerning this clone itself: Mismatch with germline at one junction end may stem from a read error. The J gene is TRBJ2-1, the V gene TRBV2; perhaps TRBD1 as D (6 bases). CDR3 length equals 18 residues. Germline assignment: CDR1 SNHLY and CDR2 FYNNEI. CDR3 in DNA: TGTGCCAGCCGTGAACAGGGTCCCGGAGCGATCTCCTACAATGAGCAGTTCTTC. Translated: CASREQGPGAISYNEQFF.

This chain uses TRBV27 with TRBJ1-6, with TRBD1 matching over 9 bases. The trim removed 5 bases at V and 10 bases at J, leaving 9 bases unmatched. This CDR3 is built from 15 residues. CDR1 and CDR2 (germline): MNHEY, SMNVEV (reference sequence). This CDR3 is CASSHPTGGGSPLHF. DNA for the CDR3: TGTGCCAGCAGTCACCCGACAGGGGGGGGATCACCCCTCCACTTT.

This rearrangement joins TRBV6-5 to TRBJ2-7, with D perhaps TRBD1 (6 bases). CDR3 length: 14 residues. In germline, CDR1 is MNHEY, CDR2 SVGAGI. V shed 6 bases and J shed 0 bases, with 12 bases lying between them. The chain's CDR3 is CASRALDSSYEQYV. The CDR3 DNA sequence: TGTGCCAGCAGAGCCCTGGACAGCTCCTACGAGCAGTACGTC.

CDR3 in amino acids: CASSPGDRRTTNEKLFF. For the CDR3, the DNA is TGCGCCAGCAGCCCAGGGGACAGGCGAACAACTAATGAAAAACTGTTTTTT. The chain employs TRBV5-1 and TRBJ1-4; 8 bases map to TRBD1. CDR1 SGHRS and CDR2 YFSETQ come from the germline V gene. The CDR3 is 17 residues long. Germline trimming cut 4 bases from V and 0 bases from J; bases unmatched to any gene: 8.

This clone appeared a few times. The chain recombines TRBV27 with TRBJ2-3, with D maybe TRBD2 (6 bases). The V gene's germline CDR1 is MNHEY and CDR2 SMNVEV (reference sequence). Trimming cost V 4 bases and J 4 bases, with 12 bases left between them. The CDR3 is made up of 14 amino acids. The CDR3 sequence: CASSSGVEPDTQYF. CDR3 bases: TGTGCCAGCAGTTCGGGAGTAGAGCCAGATACGCAGTATTTT.

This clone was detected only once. The CDR3 sequence: CASSSLQGSYNEQFF. The CDR3 DNA reads TGTGCCAGCAGCTCACTGCAGGGCTCCTACAATGAGCAGTTCTTC. The rearrangement links TRBV5-6 to TRBJ2-1; TRBD1 might be the D (5 bases). CDR1 is SGHDT, CDR2 YYEEEE, per germline. This CDR3 comprises 15 residues. The V and J ends lost 3 bases and 0 bases respectively, with 10 bases between them.

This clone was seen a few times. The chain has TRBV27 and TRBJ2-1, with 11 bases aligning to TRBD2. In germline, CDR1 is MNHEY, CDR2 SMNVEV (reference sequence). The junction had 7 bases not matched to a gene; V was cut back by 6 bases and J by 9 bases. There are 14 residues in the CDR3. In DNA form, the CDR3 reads TGTGCCAGCAGCGGTAGCGGGAGGGCAGGTGAGCAGTTCTTC. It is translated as CASSGSGRAGEQFF.

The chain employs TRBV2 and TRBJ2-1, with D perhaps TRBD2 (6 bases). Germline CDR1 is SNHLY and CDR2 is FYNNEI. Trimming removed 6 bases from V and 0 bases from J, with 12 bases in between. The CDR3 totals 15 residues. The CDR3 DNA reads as TGTGCCAGCAGCATTAGCGGCAGCTCCTACAATGAGCAGTTCTTC. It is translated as CASSISGSSYNEQFF.

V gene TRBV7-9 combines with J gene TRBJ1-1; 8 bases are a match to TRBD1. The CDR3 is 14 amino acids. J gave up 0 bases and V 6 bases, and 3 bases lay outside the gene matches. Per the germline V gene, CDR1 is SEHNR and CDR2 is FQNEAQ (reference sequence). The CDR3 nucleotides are TGTGCCAGCAGGACGGGACAGGTGAACACTGAAGCTTTCTTT. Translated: CASRTGQVNTEAFF.

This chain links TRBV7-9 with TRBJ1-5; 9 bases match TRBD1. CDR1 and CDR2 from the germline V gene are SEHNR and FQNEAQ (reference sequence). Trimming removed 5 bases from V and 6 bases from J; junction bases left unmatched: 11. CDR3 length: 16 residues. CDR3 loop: CASSLGGTGSGQPQHF. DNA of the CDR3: TGTGCCAGCAGCCTCGGTGGGACAGGGTCGGGTCAGCCCCAGCATTTT.

This CDR3 is CACTPGSNQPQHF. In DNA, the CDR3 is TGTGCCTGCACCCCGGGGAGCAATCAGCCCCAGCATTTT. The J gene is TRBJ1-5, the V gene TRBV30; unclear D gene. The length of the CDR3 is 13 residues. The V gene lost 6 bases and the J gene lost 1 base, with 10 bases spanning the gap. The germline V gene encodes CDR1 GTSNPN and CDR2 SVGIG (reference sequence).

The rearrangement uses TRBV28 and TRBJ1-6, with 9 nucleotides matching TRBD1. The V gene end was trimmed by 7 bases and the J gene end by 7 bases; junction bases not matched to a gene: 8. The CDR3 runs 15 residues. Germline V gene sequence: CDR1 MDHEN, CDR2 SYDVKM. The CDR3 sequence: CASIPEGQGNSPLHF. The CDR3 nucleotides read TGTGCCAGCATCCCCGAGGGACAGGGAAATTCACCCCTCCACTTT.

The CDR3 DNA sequence: TGTGCCAGCAGCTTACAGCAGGGGAGCCATGGCTACACCTTC. Translating gives CASSLQQGSHGYTF. The chain combines TRBV7-2 with TRBJ1-2; TRBD1 is a possible D gene (6 bases). This CDR3 spans 14 amino acids. Germline V gene lookup returns CDR1 SGHTA and CDR2 FQGNSA. The germline V and J ends were trimmed by 2 bases and 6 bases, with 13 bases remaining between them. The full variable domain, in which reference TRBV7-2 and TRBJ1-2 provide the parts outside the CDR3, is GAGVSQSPSNKVTEKGKDVELRCDPISGHTALYWYRQSLGQGLEFLIYFQGNSAPDKSGLPSDRFSAERTGGSVSTLTIQRTQQEDSAVYLCASSLQQGSHGYTFGSGTRLTVV.

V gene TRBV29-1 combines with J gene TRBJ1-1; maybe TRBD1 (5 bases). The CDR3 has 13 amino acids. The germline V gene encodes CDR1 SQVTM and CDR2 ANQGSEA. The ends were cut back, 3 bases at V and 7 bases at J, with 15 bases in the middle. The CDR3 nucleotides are TGCAGCGTTGACAGGTTAGGGGCCCTTGAAGCTTTCTTT. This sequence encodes CSVDRLGALEAFF.

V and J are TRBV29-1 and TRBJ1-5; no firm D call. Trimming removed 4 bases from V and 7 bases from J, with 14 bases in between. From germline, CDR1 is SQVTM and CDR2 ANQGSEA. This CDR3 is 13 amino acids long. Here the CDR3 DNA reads TGCAGCGTTGGGGAGCAGGTTGGCCAGCCCCAGCATTTT. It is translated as CSVGEQVGQPQHF.

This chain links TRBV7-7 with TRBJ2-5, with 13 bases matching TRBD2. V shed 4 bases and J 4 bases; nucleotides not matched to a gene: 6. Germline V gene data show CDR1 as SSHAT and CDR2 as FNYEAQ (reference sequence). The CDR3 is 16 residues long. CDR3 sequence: CASSSRTSGRGETQYF. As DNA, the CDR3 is TGTGCCAGCAGCTCTCGGACTAGCGGGAGAGGAGAGACCCAGTACTTC.

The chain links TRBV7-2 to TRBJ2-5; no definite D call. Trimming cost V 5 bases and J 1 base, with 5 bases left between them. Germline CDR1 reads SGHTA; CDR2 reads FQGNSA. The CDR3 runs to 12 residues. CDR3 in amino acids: CASSPPQETQYF. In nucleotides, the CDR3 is TGTGCCAGCAGCCCTCCCCAAGAGACCCAGTACTTC.

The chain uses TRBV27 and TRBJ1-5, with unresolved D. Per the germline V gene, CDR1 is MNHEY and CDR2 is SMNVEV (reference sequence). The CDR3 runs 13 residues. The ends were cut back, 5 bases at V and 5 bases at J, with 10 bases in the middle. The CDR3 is CASSPTRHQPQHF. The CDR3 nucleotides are TGTGCCAGCAGTCCGACCAGGCATCAGCCCCAGCATTTT.

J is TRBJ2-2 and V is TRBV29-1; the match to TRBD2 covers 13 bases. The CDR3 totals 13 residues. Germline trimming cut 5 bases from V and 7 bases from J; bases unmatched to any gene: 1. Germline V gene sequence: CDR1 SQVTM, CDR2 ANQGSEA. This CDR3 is CSVRTSGGGELFF. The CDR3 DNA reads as TGCAGCGTTCGGACTAGCGGGGGCGGGGAGCTGTTTTTT.

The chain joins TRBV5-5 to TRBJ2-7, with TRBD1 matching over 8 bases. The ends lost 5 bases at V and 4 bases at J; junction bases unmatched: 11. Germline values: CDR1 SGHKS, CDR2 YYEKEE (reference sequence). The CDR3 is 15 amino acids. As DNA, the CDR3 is TGTGCCAGCAGTCGAGGACAGGGTGCACATTACGAGCAGTACGTC. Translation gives CASSRGQGAHYEQYV.

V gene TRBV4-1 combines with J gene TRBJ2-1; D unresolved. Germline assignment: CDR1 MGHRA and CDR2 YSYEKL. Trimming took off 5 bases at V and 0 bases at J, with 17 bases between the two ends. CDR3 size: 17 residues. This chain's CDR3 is CASSSKAQSSSYNEQFF. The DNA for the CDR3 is TGCGCCAGCAGCTCTAAAGCTCAATCGAGCTCCTACAATGAGCAGTTCTTC.